This T cell receptor (beta chain) appears in the sequencing data of a study of blood T cell repertoires in COVID-19. The assay was immunoSEQ multiplex PCR, and TCRdb's table has in-frame clones only and misses some. This sample carries 170,000 or so clones, approximately 78% of them seen once, and the ten largest clones take 17%. The CDR3 spans 15 residues. The ends lost 8 bases at V and 6 bases at J; junction bases unmatched: 9. The germline gives CDR1 MNHEY, CDR2 SVGAGI. This clonotype was obtained from a woman aged 45 to 65 who had recovered from COVID-19. V gene TRBV6-5 combines with J gene TRBJ2-1; TRBD2 matches 11 bases. Sequenced: PBMCs or T cells enriched from blood (not recorded which). CDR3 sequence: CASRVSGRAANEQFF. The CDR3 nucleotides are TGTGCCAGCCGAGTTAGCGGGAGGGCCGCCAATGAGCAGTTCTTC.